A selection of T cell receptor beta chains follows, all from one sample in a study of CD4+ T cells in melanoma. Only in-frame clones appear in the TCRdb table, and some are missing; sequencing was by immunoSEQ multiplex PCR. The data hold more than 9,500 clones, with around 73% observed a single time. Sequenced sample: tumor tissue. The receptors here all came from a human donor with melanoma. Each CDR3 is given with its conserved first and last residue. A D gene is named only where the DNA matches it firmly. Size tells how often a clone was seen (once, few, many) or the class of an expanded clone, and some rows leave it out.

>TRBJ2-6|NA|NA|TRBV6-6
TGTGCCAGCAGTTACGGGCTCTCTGGGGCCAACGTCCTGACTTTC
CASSYGLSGANVLTF
>TRBJ1-4|NA|TRBD1|TRBV6-1
TGTGCCAGCAGTGAACGGACAGGTGAAAAACTGTTTTTT
CASSERTGEKLFF
>TRBJ1-1|few|NA|TRBV10-2
TGCGCCAGCAGTGCCATACAGGGGAACACTGAAGCTTTCTTT
CASSAIQGNTEAFF
>TRBJ2-7|NA|NA|TRBV6-1
TGTGCCAGCACTGGGACGGGCTACGAGCAGTACTTC
CASTGTGYEQYF
>TRBJ1-4|NA|TRBD1|TRBV2
TGTGCCAGCAGACTCGGACAGGGGGCATATGAAAAACTGTTTTTT
CASRLGQGAYEKLFF
>TRBJ1-2|NA|NA|TRBV4-1
TGCGCCAGCAGCCAAAGGGGAGCTACTGGCTACACCTTC
CASSQRGATGYTF
>TRBJ1-1|NA|NA|TRBV10-1
TGCGCCAGCATTCCCCGGGTTGAAGCTTTCTTT
CASIPRVEAFF
>TRBJ2-3|NA|NA|TRBV5-1
TGCGCCAGCAGCCCTCAGGCGGGGATGATGACAGATACGCAGTATTTT
CASSPQAGMMTDTQYF
>TRBJ2-7|NA|NA|TRBV10-3
TGTGCCATCAGTGAGGTCTACCTAACAGGGTTAACTCACTACGAGCAGTACTTC
CAISEVYLTGLTHYEQYF
>TRBJ2-2|NA|NA|TRBV5-1
TGCGCCAGCAGCACGGACCACACCGGGGAGCTGTTTTTT
CASSTDHTGELFF
>TRBJ1-1|NA|NA|TRBV11-3
TGTGCCAGCAGCTTAGATCCAGCAGGCAACACTGAAGCTTTCTTT
CASSLDPAGNTEAFF
>TRBJ1-2|NA|TRBD1|TRBV11-3
TGTGCCAGCAGCTTATTTCTGGGGACAGGCTATGGCTACACCTTC
CASSLFLGTGYGYTF
>TRBJ1-1|NA|NA|TRBV13
TGTGCCAGCAGCTTAACCCCAGGTGAAGCTTTCTTT
CASSLTPGEAFF
>TRBJ2-2|few|TRBD1|TRBV10-2
TGCGCCAGCGGCCCGGACAGGTCCTCTTTTAAGGATTTT
CASGPDRSSFKDF
>TRBJ2-6|NA|TRBD1|TRBV7-9
TGTGCCAGCAGCTCAATCCGACAGGGGGCGAGAGGGGCCAACGTCCTGACTTTC
CASSSIRQGARGANVLTF
>TRBJ1-5|NA|NA|TRBV11-2
TGTGCCAGCAGCCGTTTGGTCGGTATGGGTAAGCAGCCCCAGCATTTT
CASSRLVGMGKQPQHF
>TRBJ1-2|NA|NA|TRBV11-2
TGTGCCAGCAGCCACGGAGGGGCAGGGGATGGCTACACCTTC
CASSHGGAGDGYTF
>TRBJ1-2|NA|NA|TRBV5-1
TGCGCCAGCAGCTTTACATCGGGACCAAACTATGGCTACACCTTC
CASSFTSGPNYGYTF
>TRBJ2-3|once|NA|TRBV5-1
TGCGCCAGCAGCTTGGGGCCCGAGGGGCAGTATTTT
CASSLGPEGQYF
>TRBJ1-4|NA|NA|TRBV9
TGTGCCAGCAGCCCCCGTTTGGATAATGAAAAACTGTTTTTT
CASSPRLDNEKLFF
>TRBJ1-6|NA|TRBD1|TRBV5-1
TGCGCCAGCAGCTTGGGGACCGGGACAGGGAATTCACCCCTCCACTTT
CASSLGTGTGNSPLHF
>TRBJ2-3|NA|TRBD2|TRBV6-4
TGTGCCAGCTCGTTGGAGCGGGGGGATACGCAGTATTTT
CASSLERGDTQYF
>TRBJ1-1|NA|NA|TRBV19
TGTGCCAGTAGTCGACTGCTGAACACTGAAGCTTTCTTT
CASSRLLNTEAFF
>TRBJ1-6|NA|TRBD1|TRBV11-2
TGTGCCAGCAGCTTACGGGACAGGGTAAATTCACCCCTCCACTTT
CASSLRDRVNSPLHF
>TRBJ2-2|NA|NA|TRBV5-1
TGCGCCAGCAGGCCGGCAGGGGCCACCGGGGAGCTGTTTTTT
CASRPAGATGELFF
>TRBJ2-7|once|TRBD1|TRBV6-1
TGTGCCAGCAGTGACAGAGACAGGGATCGATACGAGCAGTACTTC
CASSDRDRDRYEQYF
>TRBJ2-5|few|TRBD2|TRBV4-1
TGCGCCAGCAGCCAAGATCTAAGCGGGAGGAGCCCCCGCCAAGAGACCCAGTACTTC
CASSQDLSGRSPRQETQYF
>TRBJ1-3|NA|TRBD1|TRBV10-3
TGTGCCATCAGTGAGTCCGACAGGGGAGACACCATATATTTT
CAISESDRGDTIYF
>TRBJ2-7|NA|TRBD2|TRBV5-1
TGCGCCAGCAGCTTGTTGACTAGCGGGCTCTACGAGCAGTACTTC
CASSLLTSGLYEQYF
>TRBJ2-7|NA|NA|TRBV29-1
TGCAGCGTTGGCCTAGGGACACCCGAGCAGTACTTC
CSVGLGTPEQYF
>TRBJ2-7|medium-sized|NA|TRBV12-5
TGTGCTAGTGGTTTGCCAGCCTCTTACGAGCAGTACTTC
CASGLPASYEQYF